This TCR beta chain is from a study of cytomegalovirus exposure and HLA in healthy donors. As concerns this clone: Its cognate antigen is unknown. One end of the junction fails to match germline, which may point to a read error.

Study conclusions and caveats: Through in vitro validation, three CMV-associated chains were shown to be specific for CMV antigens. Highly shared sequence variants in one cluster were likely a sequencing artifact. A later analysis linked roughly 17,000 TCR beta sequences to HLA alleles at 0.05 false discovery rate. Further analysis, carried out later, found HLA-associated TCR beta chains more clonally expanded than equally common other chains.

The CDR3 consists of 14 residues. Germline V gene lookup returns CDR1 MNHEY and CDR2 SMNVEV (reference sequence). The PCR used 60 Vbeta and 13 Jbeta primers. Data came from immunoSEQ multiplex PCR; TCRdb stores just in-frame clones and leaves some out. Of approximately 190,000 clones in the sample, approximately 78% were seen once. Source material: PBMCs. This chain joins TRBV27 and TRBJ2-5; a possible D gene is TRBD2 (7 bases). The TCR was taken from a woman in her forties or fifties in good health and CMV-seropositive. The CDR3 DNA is TGTGCCAGCAGTTTACGCGGGGGCCAAGAGGCCCAGTACTTC. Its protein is CASSLRGGQEAQYF.